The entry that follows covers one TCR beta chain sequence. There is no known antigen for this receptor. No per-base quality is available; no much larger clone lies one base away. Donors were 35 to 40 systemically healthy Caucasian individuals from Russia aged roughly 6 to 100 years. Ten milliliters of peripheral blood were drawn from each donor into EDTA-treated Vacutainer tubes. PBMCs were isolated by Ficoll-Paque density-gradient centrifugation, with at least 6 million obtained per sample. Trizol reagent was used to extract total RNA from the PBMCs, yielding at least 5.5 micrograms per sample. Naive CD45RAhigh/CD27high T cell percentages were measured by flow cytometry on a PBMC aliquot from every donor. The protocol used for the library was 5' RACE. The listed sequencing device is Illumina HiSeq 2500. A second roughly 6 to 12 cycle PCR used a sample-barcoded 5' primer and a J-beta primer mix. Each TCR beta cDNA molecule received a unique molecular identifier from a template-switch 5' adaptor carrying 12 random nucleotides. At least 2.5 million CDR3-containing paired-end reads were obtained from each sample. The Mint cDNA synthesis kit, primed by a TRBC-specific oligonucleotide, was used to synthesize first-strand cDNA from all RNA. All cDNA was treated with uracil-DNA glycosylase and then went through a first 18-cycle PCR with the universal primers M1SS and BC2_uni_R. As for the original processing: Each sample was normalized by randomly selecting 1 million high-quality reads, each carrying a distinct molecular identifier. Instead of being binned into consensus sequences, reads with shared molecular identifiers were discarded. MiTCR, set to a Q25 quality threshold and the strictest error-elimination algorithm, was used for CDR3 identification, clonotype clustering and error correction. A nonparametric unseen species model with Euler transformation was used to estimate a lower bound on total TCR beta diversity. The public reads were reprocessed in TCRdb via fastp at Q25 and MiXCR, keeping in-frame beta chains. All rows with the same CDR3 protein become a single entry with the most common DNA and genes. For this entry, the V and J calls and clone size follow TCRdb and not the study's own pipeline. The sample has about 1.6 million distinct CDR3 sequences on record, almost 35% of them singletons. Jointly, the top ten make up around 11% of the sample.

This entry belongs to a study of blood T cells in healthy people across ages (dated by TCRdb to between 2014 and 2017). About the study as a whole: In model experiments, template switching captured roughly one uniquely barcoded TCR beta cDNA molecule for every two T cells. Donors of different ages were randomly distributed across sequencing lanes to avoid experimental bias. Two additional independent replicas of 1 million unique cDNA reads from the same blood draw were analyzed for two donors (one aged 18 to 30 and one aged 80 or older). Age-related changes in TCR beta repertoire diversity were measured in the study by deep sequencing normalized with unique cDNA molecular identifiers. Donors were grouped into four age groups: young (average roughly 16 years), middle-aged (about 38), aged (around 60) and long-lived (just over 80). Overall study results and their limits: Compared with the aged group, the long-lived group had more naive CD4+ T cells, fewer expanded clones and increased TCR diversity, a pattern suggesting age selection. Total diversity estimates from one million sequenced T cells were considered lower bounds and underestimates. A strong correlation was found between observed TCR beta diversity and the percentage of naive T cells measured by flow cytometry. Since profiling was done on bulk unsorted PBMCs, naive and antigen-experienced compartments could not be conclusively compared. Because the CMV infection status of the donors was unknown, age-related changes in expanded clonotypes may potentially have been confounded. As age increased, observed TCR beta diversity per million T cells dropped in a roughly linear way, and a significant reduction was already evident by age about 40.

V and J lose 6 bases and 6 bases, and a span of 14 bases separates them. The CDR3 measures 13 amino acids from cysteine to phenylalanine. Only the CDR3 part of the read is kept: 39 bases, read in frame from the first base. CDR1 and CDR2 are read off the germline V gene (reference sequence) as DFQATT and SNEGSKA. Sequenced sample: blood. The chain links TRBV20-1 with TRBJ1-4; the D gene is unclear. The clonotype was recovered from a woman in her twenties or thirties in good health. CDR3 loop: CSAGEGPHEKLFF. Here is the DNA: TGCAGTGCCGGTGAGGGCCCACATGAAAAACTGTTTTTT.